This T cell receptor beta chain derives from a study of T-cell reconstitution after alpha-beta-depleted transplantation in children. Molecular barcoding with unique molecular identifiers was used for the TCRbeta library. TCRdb redid the calling of the PCR reads with MiXCR, one entry per CDR3 protein. The table has 550,000 to 600,000 distinct CDR3 sequences, 23% seen once. The CDR3 has 13 residues. Germline V gene lookup returns CDR1 SQVTM and CDR2 ANQGSEA. V was clipped by 1 base and J by 11 bases; unmatched bases: 3. The table lists this clonotype with many counts. What it binds is not known. Study observations and caveats: T-cell counts and diversity at one year post-transplant came mainly from newly produced T cells.

Sequenced here: PBMCs, mostly from graft donor cells, sampled 360 days after TCRalphabeta/CD19-depleted stem cell transplant. This clonotype originated in a boy in the first two years of life who had a stem cell transplant for acute myeloid leukemia, so the T cells may come from the graft donor. The rearrangement joins TRBV29-1 to TRBJ1-6; 9 bases fit TRBD1. The CDR3 region is CSVEVDRGTPLHF. The DNA of the CDR3 is TGCAGCGTTGAAGTGGACAGGGGCACACCCCTCCACTTT.